The 29 T cell receptor beta chains presented below share a single source sample, sequenced in a study of OX40 agonist ivuxolimab in advanced cancers. TCRdb's copy holds only in-frame clones and misses some; the assay was immunoSEQ multiplex PCR. The sample consists of several thousand clones, just under 75% of them appearing once. The sample here was CD4+ or CD8+ T cells sorted from blood, taken in a trial of the OX40 agonist ivuxolimab. Receptor source: an adult with an advanced solid tumor such as melanoma, head and neck, liver or kidney cancer.

The rearrangement uses TRBV11-2 and TRBJ2-7; D gene ambiguous. V was clipped by 5 bases and J by 1 base, with 9 bases between them. The CDR3 is made up of 13 amino acids. The germline CDR1 and CDR2 sequences are SGHAT and FQNNGV. CDR3 bases: TGTGCCAGCAGCCCTGGTTCGTCCTACGAGCAGTACTTC. Protein product: CASSPGSSYEQYF.

The chain links TRBV4-3 to TRBJ1-3, with a weak D call TRBD1 (5 bases). The CDR3 has 15 amino acids. Germline V gene lookup returns CDR1 LGHNA and CDR2 YSLEER. V was trimmed by 2 bases and J by 7 bases, leaving 15 bases between them. CDR3 in amino acids: CASSQSWGLGNTIYF. CDR3 DNA: TGCGCCAGCAGCCAAAGCTGGGGACTCGGGAACACCATATATTTT.

This clone has only a few counts. V gene TRBV5-8 combines with J gene TRBJ1-5, with D possibly matching TRBD1 (6 bases). The V gene lost 2 bases and the J gene lost 8 bases, with 14 bases spanning the gap. The CDR3 has 14 residues. The germline V gene has CDR1 SGHTS and CDR2 YDEGEE. CDR3 nucleotide sequence: TGTGCCAGCAGCTTCGGACAGACAATCAAGCCCCAGCATTTT. Translating it yields CASSFGQTIKPQHF.

This clone was seen once. This chain links TRBV9 with TRBJ1-1, with D possibly being TRBD1 (6 bases). The V gene lost 3 bases and the J gene lost 0 bases, with 15 bases spanning the gap. The CDR3 extends over 16 amino acids. Germline V gene data show CDR1 as SGDLS and CDR2 as YYNGEE. CDR3 in amino acids: CASSESKGGMNTEAFF. The CDR3, as DNA: TGTGCCAGCAGCGAATCGAAGGGGGGAATGAACACTGAAGCTTTCTTT. The full variable domain, rest sourced from reference TRBV9 and TRBJ1-1, is DSGVTQTPKHLITATGQRVTLRCSPRSGDLSVYWYQQSLDQGLQFLIQYYNGEERAKGNILERFSAQQFPDLHSELNLSSLELGDSALYFCASSESKGGMNTEAFFGQGTRLTVV.

The chain employs TRBV5-1 and TRBJ2-3; D call uncertain. Looked up from germline, CDR1 is SGHRS and CDR2 is YFSETQ. V lost 4 bases and J lost 2, with 5 bases in between. The CDR3 length is 12 residues. The CDR3: CASSPNTDTQYF. The CDR3 coding sequence is TGCGCCAGCAGCCCCAACACAGATACGCAGTATTTT.

V gene TRBV11-2 combines with J gene TRBJ2-6, with D unclear. The CDR3 sequence is 14 residues long. Between the trimmed V and J ends, which lost 5 bases and 4 bases, there was a span of 9 bases. Germline lookup yields CDR1 SGHAT and CDR2 FQNNGV. CDR3 in amino acids: CASSPVGGANVLTF. The CDR3 bases are TGTGCCAGCAGCCCAGTCGGGGGGGCCAACGTCCTGACTTTC.

The J gene is TRBJ2-7, the V gene TRBV6-5; possible D gene TRBD1, 5 bases. Trimming left V 2 bases short and J 6 bases short, with 5 bases between. Germline CDR1 MNHEY, CDR2 SVGAGI. This CDR3 comprises 11 residues. CDR3: CASSYGAEQYF. CDR3 bases: TGTGCCAGCAGTTACGGGGCCGAGCAGTACTTC.

This clone turned up a few times. The chain employs TRBV7-8 and TRBJ2-3, with a weak D call TRBD2 (6 bases). The CDR3 is made up of 16 amino acids. The germline gives CDR1 SGHVS, CDR2 FQNEAQ. Between the trimmed V and J ends, which lost 4 bases and 4 bases, there was a span of 18 bases. Here the CDR3 DNA reads TGTGCCAGCAGCTACCTGACTAGGACGGTCGCAGATACGCAGTATTTT. This translates into CASSYLTRTVADTQYF. Supplemented by reference TRBV7-8 and TRBJ2-3, the full variable domain reads GAGVSQSPRYKVAKRGQDVALRCDPISGHVSLFWYQQALGQGPEFLTYFQNEAQLDKSGLPSDRFFAERPEGSVSTLKIQRTQQEDSAVYLCASSYLTRTVADTQYFGPGTRLTVL.

This clone occurred many times. V is TRBV13 and J is TRBJ1-1, with D uncertain. The germline CDR1 and CDR2 sequences are PRHDT and FYEKMQ (reference sequence). Trimming took off 4 bases at V and 1 base at J, with 19 bases between the two ends. The CDR3 extends over 17 amino acids. The CDR3 DNA sequence: TGTGCCAGCAGCTCCCTGAGATCGGGTCAGGCGAACACTGAAGCTTTCTTT. Translated, it gives CASSSLRSGQANTEAFF. The complete variable domain, with remaining parts taken from reference TRBV13 and TRBJ1-1, reads AAGVIQSPRHLIKEKRETATLKCYPIPRHDTVYWYQQGPGQDPQFLISFYEKMQSDKGSIPDRFSAQQFSDYHSELNMSSLELGDSALYFCASSSLRSGQANTEAFFGQGTRLTVV.

The CDR3 spells CASSSFGTEAFF. As DNA, the CDR3 is TGTGCCAGCAGCTCTTTTGGGACTGAAGCTTTCTTT. This chain uses TRBV11-3 with TRBJ1-1; no clear D gene. The CDR3 length is 12 residues. From germline, CDR1 is SGHNT and CDR2 YENEEA. Trimming shortened V by 4 bases and J by 5 bases, and 8 bases separated the two germline ends.

The chain links TRBV4-2 to TRBJ2-5, with no clear D. V was pared by 0 bases and J by 9 bases, with 17 bases between. The CDR3 is 15 amino acids. Germline V CDR1 and CDR2: LGHNA, YNFKEQ. CDR3: CASSQESARGEAQYF. CDR3 nucleotide sequence: TGTGCCAGCAGCCAAGAATCGGCTAGAGGCGAGGCCCAGTACTTC.

In its sample, this clone ranks as medium-sized. The rearrangement uses TRBV12-5 and TRBJ1-1; 7 bases match TRBD1. The CDR3 consists of 14 residues. V lost 7 bases to trimming and J lost 1 base; unmatched junction nucleotides: 6. Germline values: CDR1 LGHNT, CDR2 FRNRAP. In nucleotides, the CDR3 is TGTGCTAGTGCCCGACAGGGCCCGAACACTGAAGCTTTCTTT. Translated: CASARQGPNTEAFF.

V and J are TRBV6-1 and TRBJ1-4; 7 bases agree with TRBD1. Losses at the gene ends were 1 base for V and 7 bases for J; bases not matched to a gene: 6. Germline CDR1 MNHNS, CDR2 SASEGT. The CDR3 has 15 amino acids. CDR3 residues: CASSEGGGFGEKLFF. Written as DNA, the CDR3 is TGTGCCAGCAGTGAAGGAGGGGGCTTCGGTGAAAAACTGTTTTTT.

The rearrangement uses TRBV28 and TRBJ2-1; 12 bases are a match to TRBD1. Germline values: CDR1 MDHEN, CDR2 SYDVKM. The length of the CDR3 is 17 residues. Losses at the gene ends were 1 base for V and 7 bases for J; bases not matched to a gene: 8. Here the CDR3 DNA reads TGTGCCAGCAGTTTATCCTGGGGGGGACAGGGGGCAAATGAGCAGTTCTTC. It is translated as CASSLSWGGQGANEQFF.

The J gene is TRBJ1-5, the V gene TRBV28; D is unresolved. V was shortened by 5 bases and J by 5 bases, with 7 bases between the two germline ends. Germline assignment: CDR1 MDHEN and CDR2 SYDVKM. This CDR3 region has 12 residues. CDR3 sequence: CASSPDYQPQHF. The DNA for the CDR3 is TGTGCCAGCAGTCCCGATTATCAGCCCCAGCATTTT.

This chain joins TRBV4-1 and TRBJ1-6, with D uncertain. The germline V gene has CDR1 MGHRA and CDR2 YSYEKL. With 0 bases removed from V and 13 bases from J, the gap between germline ends came to 16 bases. The CDR3 consists of 15 residues. CDR3 nucleotide sequence: TGCGCCAGCAGCCAAGATTTAAGCTTCTTCGCGCCCCTCCACTTT. It translates to CASSQDLSFFAPLHF.

CDR3 amino acids: CASSEEGPGSGVETQYF. In DNA, the CDR3 is TGTGCCAGCAGTGAAGAGGGGCCGGGGAGCGGGGTAGAGACCCAGTACTTC. The V call is TRBV2, the J call TRBJ2-5; 7 positions agree with TRBD2. The V segment lost 1 base and the J segment 4 bases; nucleotides outside the gene matches: 12. This CDR3 is 17 amino acids long. The germline V gene encodes CDR1 SNHLY and CDR2 FYNNEI.

The J gene is TRBJ2-2, the V gene TRBV15, with D perhaps TRBD1 or TRBD2 (7 bases each). The germline V gene has CDR1 LNHNV and CDR2 YYDKDF (reference sequence). The CDR3 contains 17 residues. Trimming removed 5 bases from V and 3 bases from J, with 19 bases in between. The DNA of the CDR3 is TGTGCCACCAGCCTTCTCGGGAGGCAGGGGGACACCGGGGAGCTGTTTTTT. It codes for CATSLLGRQGDTGELFF.

V is TRBV29-1 and J is TRBJ1-1; unclear D gene. This CDR3 has 11 amino acids. V was shortened by 3 bases and J by 3 bases, with 5 bases between the two germline ends. The germline gives CDR1 SQVTM, CDR2 ANQGSEA. In DNA, the CDR3 is TGCAGCGTTGACCGGTACACTGAAGCTTTCTTT. Translation gives CSVDRYTEAFF. Looking up the rest from reference TRBV29-1 and TRBJ1-1 gives the full variable domain: SAVISQKPSRDICQRGTSLTIQCQVDSQVTMMFWYRQQPGQSLTLIATANQGSEATYESGFVIDKFPISRPNLTFSTLTVSNMSPEDSSIYLCSVDRYTEAFFGQGTRLTVV.

This clone was counted a few times. The V gene is TRBV4-1, the J gene TRBJ2-2, with 10 bases lining up with TRBD2. Germline trimming cut 5 bases from V and 7 bases from J; bases unmatched to any gene: 7. Germline V gene data show CDR1 as MGHRA and CDR2 as YSYEKL. The CDR3 contains 15 residues. The CDR3 spells CASSTAGGRIGELFF. Here the CDR3 DNA reads TGCGCCAGCAGCACAGCGGGGGGGCGGATCGGGGAGCTGTTTTTT.

The chain links TRBV6-5 to TRBJ2-7; unclear D gene. Germline lookup yields CDR1 MNHEY and CDR2 SVGAGI. The CDR3 is 12 amino acids. V was pared by 8 bases and J by 2 bases, with 10 bases between. This CDR3 is CASSSIAYEQYF. The CDR3 nucleotides read TGTGCCAGCTCCTCGATCGCCTACGAGCAGTACTTC.

This clone was observed once. The V and J genes are TRBV6-5 and TRBJ2-1; D is perhaps TRBD1 (6 bases). The CDR3 length is 12 residues. Germline lookup yields CDR1 MNHEY and CDR2 SVGAGI. Trimming stripped 5 bases from V and 15 bases from J, with 17 bases between. This chain's CDR3 is CASSHIDRTRFF. CDR3 sequence (DNA): TGTGCCAGCAGTCACATAGACAGGACGAGGTTCTTC.

The gene calls are TRBV11-1 and TRBJ2-1; 10 nucleotides align to TRBD2. CDR3 length: 16 residues. CDR1 is SGHAT, CDR2 FQDESV, per germline (reference sequence). After removal of 5 bases from V and 7 bases from J, the junction contained 11 bases not matched to a gene. CDR3 sequence reads: CASSPRSGRAFNEQFF. The CDR3 region has the DNA TGTGCCAGCAGCCCGCGAAGCGGGAGGGCCTTTAATGAGCAGTTCTTC.

This clone was counted only a few times. The chain joins TRBV11-2 to TRBJ2-2; D may be TRBD2 (5 bases). Between the trimmed V and J ends, which lost 2 bases and 1 base, there was a span of 8 bases. Germline CDR1 and CDR2: SGHAT and FQNNGV. The CDR3 runs to 15 residues. The CDR3 region is CASSLISENTGELFF. Here the CDR3 DNA reads TGTGCCAGCAGCTTAATTAGCGAGAACACCGGGGAGCTGTTTTTT.

The V call is TRBV4-1, the J call TRBJ2-5; no clear D. The CDR3 has 16 residues. Germline lookup yields CDR1 MGHRA and CDR2 YSYEKL. V was shortened by 0 bases and J by 5 bases, with 16 bases between the two germline ends. CDR3 sequence reads: CASSQDRNAAQETQYF. As DNA, the CDR3 is TGCGCCAGCAGCCAAGATCGGAACGCCGCCCAGGAGACCCAGTACTTC.

The chain joins TRBV20-1 to TRBJ2-3; the match to TRBD1 covers 8 bases. The CDR3 is 11 amino acids. The J segment lost 8 bases and the V segment lost 6 bases, leaving 4 bases of the junction unmatched. Germline loops: CDR1 DFQATT, CDR2 SNEGSKA (reference sequence). DNA of the CDR3: TGCAGTGCCTTCGACAGGGGTACGCAGTATTTT. Translating it yields CSAFDRGTQYF.

The chain is built from TRBV10-1 and TRBJ1-2, with D possibly being TRBD1 (5 bases). Trimming shortened V by 5 bases and J by 0 bases, and 7 bases separated the two germline ends. This CDR3 region has 13 residues. CDR1 and CDR2 (germline): WNHNN, SYGVQD (reference sequence). The CDR3 DNA is TGCGCCAGCAGTCGGACATCTAACTATGGCTACACCTTC. Protein sequence: CASSRTSNYGYTF.

CDR3 loop: CASKEGATDTQYF. CDR3 nucleotides: TGTGCCAGCAAGGAGGGGGCGACAGATACGCAGTATTTT. The chain recombines TRBV5-4 with TRBJ2-3; D may be TRBD1 (7 bases). Trimming left V 6 bases short and J 3 bases short, with 11 bases between. The CDR3 totals 13 residues. Germline V gene data show CDR1 as SGHNT and CDR2 as YYREEE (reference sequence).

The chain uses TRBV21-1 and TRBJ2-2; the D segment call TRBD2 is taken from the table without a DNA check. TRBV21-1 is marked as a pseudogene. This CDR3 is 15 amino acids long. The CDR3 DNA sequence: TGTGCCAGCCCCGGGAGGCACCAAGACACCGGGGAGCTGTTTTTT. It codes for CASPGRHQDTGELFF.